The 11 T cell receptor beta chains below all came from one sample that was sequenced in a study of blood T cell repertoires in COVID-19. The assay was immunoSEQ multiplex PCR, and TCRdb's table has in-frame clones only and misses some. This table holds more than 300,000 clones, roughly 91% found once. The sequencing sample was made of PBMCs or T cells enriched from blood (not recorded which). Receptor source: a woman in her twenties or thirties who had recovered from COVID-19.

The J gene is TRBJ1-1, the V gene TRBV11-3, with 7 bases matching TRBD1. CDR3 length equals 13 residues. Germline values: CDR1 SGHNT, CDR2 YENEEA. The junction had 2 bases not matched to a gene; V was cut back by 2 bases and J by 5 bases. The CDR3 here is CASSLQGETEAFF. The CDR3 coding sequence is TGTGCCAGCAGCTTACAGGGGGAAACTGAAGCTTTCTTT.

The chain employs TRBV3-1 (or the pseudogene TRBV3-2) and TRBJ2-2; 11 bases agree with TRBD2. The CDR3 spans 15 residues. The germline V gene encodes CDR1 LGHDT and CDR2 YNNKEL (reference sequence). Germline trimming cut 4 bases from V and 7 bases from J; bases unmatched to any gene: 5. CDR3 nucleotide sequence: TGTGCCAGCAGCCCACTAGCGGGAGCAGGCGGGGAGCTGTTTTTT. Translated, it gives CASSPLAGAGGELFF.

This clone was observed a single time. V is TRBV21-1 and J is TRBJ2-4; the table's TRBD1 call for D was not verified on the DNA. TRBV21-1 is reported as a pseudogene. CDR3 size: 17 residues. The CDR3 reads CASSKVRSARAKNIQYF. The CDR3 coding sequence is TGTGCCAGCAGCAAAGTCAGGTCAGCCCGAGCCAAAAACATTCAGTACTTC.

The sample holds one count of this clone. The chain has TRBV4-2 and TRBJ1-2, with 7 positions matching TRBD1. Germline lookup yields CDR1 LGHNA and CDR2 YNFKEQ. The trim removed 8 bases at V and 4 bases at J, leaving 4 bases unmatched. The CDR3 runs to 12 residues. In DNA, the CDR3 is TGTGCCAGCTCTGGACAGGCCTATGGCTACACCTTC. This translates into CASSGQAYGYTF.

The chain recombines TRBV12-2 with TRBJ2-1; the table's D call TRBD1 went unverified against the DNA. TRBV12-2 is a pseudogene segment. This CDR3 has 22 amino acids. In DNA form, the CDR3 reads TGTGCAAGTCGCTTAGATCGTGCTACTTATAGGGGGCGTGATTTTGCCTACAATGAGCAGTTCTTC. Encoded protein: CASRLDRATYRGRDFAYNEQFF.

The gene calls are TRBV5-1 and TRBJ2-7; D is undetermined. The V gene's germline CDR1 is SGHRS and CDR2 YFSETQ. CDR3 length equals 14 residues. The V and J ends lost 0 bases and 5 bases respectively, with 12 bases between them. CDR3 DNA: TGCGCCAGCAGCTTGGCCCGGTTAACGGACGAGCAGTACTTC. This encodes CASSLARLTDEQYF.

The chain recombines TRBV13 with TRBJ2-3; 12 nucleotides agree with TRBD2. V was pared by 8 bases and J by 4 bases, with 16 bases of the junction left unmatched. CDR3 length: 18 amino acids. In germline, CDR1 is PRHDT, CDR2 FYEKMQ (reference sequence). The CDR3 spells CASSPGPNLAGGSDTQYF. The CDR3 DNA is TGTGCCAGCTCCCCCGGTCCAAACCTAGCGGGAGGGTCAGATACGCAGTATTTT.

The J gene is TRBJ2-5, the V gene TRBV6-5, with 8 bases fitting TRBD2. The J segment lost 5 bases and the V segment lost 0 bases, leaving 5 bases of the junction unmatched. The germline V gene encodes CDR1 MNHEY and CDR2 SVGAGI. This CDR3 is built from 15 residues. The CDR3 here is CASSYSSGIEETQYF. DNA for the CDR3: TGTGCCAGCAGTTACTCTAGCGGGATTGAGGAGACCCAGTACTTC.

V usage is TRBV28 and J usage is TRBJ1-2; 7 positions agree with TRBD1. The CDR3 is 14 residues long. V shed 4 bases and J 6 bases; nucleotides not matched to a gene: 8. Looked up from germline, CDR1 is MDHEN and CDR2 is SYDVKM. The CDR3 DNA is TGTGCCAGCAGTTCCGGGACAGCCCTACATGGCTACACCTTC. The encoded protein is CASSSGTALHGYTF.

The rearrangement links TRBV15 to TRBJ1-6; D possibly corresponds to TRBD1 (5 bases). Trimming stripped 1 base from V and 4 bases from J, with 20 bases between. CDR1 and CDR2 (germline): LNHNV, YYDKDF (reference sequence). This CDR3 has 19 residues. CDR3 nucleotide sequence: TGTGCCACCAGCAGAGTTCTCCAGGGATCCAGGGTGTATAATTCACCCCTCCACTTT. Amino acid sequence: CATSRVLQGSRVYNSPLHF.

This chain joins TRBV3-1 (or the pseudogene TRBV3-2) and TRBJ2-5, with 8 bases aligning to TRBD2. The length of the CDR3 is 19 residues. The V and J ends lost 1 base and 3 bases, in that order; junction bases with no gene match: 16. Germline CDR1 is LGHDT and CDR2 is YNNKEL (reference sequence). CDR3 in DNA: TGTGCCAGCAGCCAAGGGGGCAGCGGGAGTGGGAGAAGAGAAGAGACCCAGTACTTC. Residues: CASSQGGSGSGRREETQYF.